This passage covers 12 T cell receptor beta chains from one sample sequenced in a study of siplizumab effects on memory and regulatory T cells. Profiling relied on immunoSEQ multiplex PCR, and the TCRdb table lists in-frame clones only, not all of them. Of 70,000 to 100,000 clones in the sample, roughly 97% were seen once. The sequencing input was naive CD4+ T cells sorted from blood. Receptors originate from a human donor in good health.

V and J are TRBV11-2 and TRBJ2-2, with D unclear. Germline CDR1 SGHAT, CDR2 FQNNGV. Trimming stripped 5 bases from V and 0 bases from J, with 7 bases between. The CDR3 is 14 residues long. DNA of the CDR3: TGTGCCAGCAGCGGGAATGCGAACACCGGGGAGCTGTTTTTT. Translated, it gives CASSGNANTGELFF.

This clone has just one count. The CDR3 DNA is TGTGCCAGCAGCTTACCCCAGGGAGAGGGTGCTGGAAACACCATATATTTT. It codes for CASSLPQGEGAGNTIYF. The chain combines TRBV5-4 with TRBJ1-3; D might be TRBD1 (5 bases). The germline gives CDR1 SGHNT, CDR2 YYREEE (reference sequence). The CDR3 consists of 17 residues. V was trimmed by 2 bases and J by 2 bases, leaving 17 bases between them.

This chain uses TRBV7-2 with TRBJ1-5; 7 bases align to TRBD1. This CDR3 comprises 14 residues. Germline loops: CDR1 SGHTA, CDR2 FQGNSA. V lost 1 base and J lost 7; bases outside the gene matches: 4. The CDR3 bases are TGTGCCAGCAGCTTAGGAGGGGGCGGGCAGCCCCAGCATTTT. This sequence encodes CASSLGGGGQPQHF.

The CDR3 here is CASSKGAGYGYTF. The CDR3 DNA is TGTGCCAGCAGCAAGGGGGCTGGGTATGGCTACACCTTC. The chain links TRBV5-4 to TRBJ1-2; 7 nucleotides line up with TRBD1. V was pared by 4 bases and J by 5 bases, with 5 bases of the junction left unmatched. Germline loops: CDR1 SGHNT, CDR2 YYREEE (reference sequence). The length of the CDR3 is 13 residues.

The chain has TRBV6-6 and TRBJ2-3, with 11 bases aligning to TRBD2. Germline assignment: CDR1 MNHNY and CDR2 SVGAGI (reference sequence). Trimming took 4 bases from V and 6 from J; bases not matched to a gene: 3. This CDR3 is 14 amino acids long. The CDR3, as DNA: TGTGCCAGCAGTTCCTTAGCGGGGGGGGATACGCAGTATTTT. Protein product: CASSSLAGGDTQYF.

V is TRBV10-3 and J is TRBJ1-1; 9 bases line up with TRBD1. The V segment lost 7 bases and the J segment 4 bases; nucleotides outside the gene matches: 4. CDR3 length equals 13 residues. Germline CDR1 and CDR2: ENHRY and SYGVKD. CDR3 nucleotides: TGTGCCATCAACAGGGACAGGGTCACTGAAGCTTTCTTT. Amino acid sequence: CAINRDRVTEAFF.

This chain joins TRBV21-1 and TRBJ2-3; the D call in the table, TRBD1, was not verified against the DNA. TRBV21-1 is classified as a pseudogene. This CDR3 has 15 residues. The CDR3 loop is CASSTPAGKTDTQYF. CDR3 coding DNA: TGTGCCAGCAGCACGCCTGCAGGGAAGACAGATACGCAGTATTTT.

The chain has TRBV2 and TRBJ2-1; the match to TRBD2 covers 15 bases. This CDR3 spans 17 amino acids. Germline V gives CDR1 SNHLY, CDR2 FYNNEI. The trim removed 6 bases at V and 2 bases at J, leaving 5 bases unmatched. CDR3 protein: CASRGTSGGHPYNEQFF. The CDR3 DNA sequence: TGTGCCAGCAGGGGGACTAGCGGGGGGCACCCCTACAATGAGCAGTTCTTC.

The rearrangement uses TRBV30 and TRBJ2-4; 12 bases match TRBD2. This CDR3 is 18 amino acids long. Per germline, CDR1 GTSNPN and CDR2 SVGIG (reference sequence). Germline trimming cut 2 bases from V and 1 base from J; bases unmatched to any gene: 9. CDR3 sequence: CAWSRASGGALAKNIQYF. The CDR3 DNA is TGTGCCTGGAGTAGGGCTAGCGGGGGGGCCTTGGCCAAAAACATTCAGTACTTC.

The CDR3 protein is CAISEDRVYGYTF. In DNA, the CDR3 is TGTGCCATCAGTGAGGACAGGGTCTATGGCTACACCTTC. The V call is TRBV10-3, the J call TRBJ1-2; TRBD1 aligns across 7 bases. The germline gives CDR1 ENHRY, CDR2 SYGVKD. There are 13 residues in the CDR3. V gave up 2 bases and J gave up 4 bases; unmatched junction bases: 1.

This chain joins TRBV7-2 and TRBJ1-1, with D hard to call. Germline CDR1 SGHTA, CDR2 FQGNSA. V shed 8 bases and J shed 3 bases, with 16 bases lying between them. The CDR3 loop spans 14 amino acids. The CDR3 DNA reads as TGTGCCAGCTCAGAGGGCGGACCATACACTGAAGCTTTCTTT. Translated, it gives CASSEGGPYTEAFF.

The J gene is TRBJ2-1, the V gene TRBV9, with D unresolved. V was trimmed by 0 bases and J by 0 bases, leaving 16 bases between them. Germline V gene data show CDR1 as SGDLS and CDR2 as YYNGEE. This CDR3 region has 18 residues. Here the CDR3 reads CASSVDEWVGSSYNEQFF. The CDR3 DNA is TGTGCCAGCAGCGTAGATGAGTGGGTGGGAAGCTCCTACAATGAGCAGTTCTTC.